Listed here are 21 T cell receptor beta chains from one sample, sequenced in a study of blood T cell repertoires in COVID-19. Assay: immunoSEQ multiplex PCR; the TCRdb copy retains only in-frame clones and omits some. The repertoire holds about 230,000 clones, with about 86% as singletons. Sample: peripheral blood. The receptors were gathered from a man in his forties with active or convalescent COVID-19.

The chain combines TRBV27 with TRBJ1-5; no reliable D call. Trimming stripped 2 bases from V and 7 bases from J, with 9 bases between. CDR1 and CDR2 (germline): MNHEY, SMNVEV (reference sequence). The CDR3 spans 13 residues. CDR3 sequence: CASSLIIGQPQHF. CDR3 coding DNA: TGTGCCAGCAGTTTAATAATCGGGCAGCCCCAGCATTTT.

This chain uses TRBV10-3 with TRBJ1-5; D not resolved. Deletions cut 0 bases from V and 1 base from J, with 4 bases between. CDR1 is ENHRY and CDR2 is SYGVKD in the germline V gene. The CDR3 covers 14 residues. Here the CDR3 DNA reads TGTGCCATCAGTGAGTCTGGCAGCAATCAGCCCCAGCATTTT. Encoded protein: CAISESGSNQPQHF.

The chain joins TRBV6-1 to TRBJ1-3; D gene uncertain. Trimming shortened V by 2 bases and J by 1 base, and 15 bases separated the two germline ends. From germline, CDR1 is MNHNS and CDR2 SASEGT. The CDR3 spans 17 residues. CDR3 bases: TGTGCCAGCAGTGAAAGGGAGATAGCCCAATCTGGAAACACCATATATTTT. It translates to CASSEREIAQSGNTIYF.

J is TRBJ1-4 and V is TRBV2, with D possibly being TRBD1 (6 bases). Germline-derived CDR1 and CDR2 are SNHLY and FYNNEI. The CDR3 covers 14 residues. V gave up 5 bases and J gave up 0 bases, with 7 bases separating them. This chain's CDR3 is CASSTGSTNEKLFF. The CDR3, as DNA: TGTGCCAGCAGTACAGGGTCAACTAATGAAAAACTGTTTTTT.

This chain connects TRBV6-2 or TRBV6-3 to TRBJ2-7; D is ambiguous. Germline-derived CDR1 and CDR2 are MNHEY and SVGEGT. V was pared by 0 bases and J by 0 bases, with 3 bases between. The CDR3 length is 13 residues. CDR3 nucleotide sequence: TGTGCCAGCAGTTACTCCAACTCCTACGAGCAGTACTTC. Protein sequence: CASSYSNSYEQYF.

The rearrangement uses TRBV7-8 and TRBJ2-1; 7 positions match TRBD2. CDR3 length: 16 amino acids. V lost 2 bases, J lost 10 bases, and 14 bases stayed unmatched. CDR1 and CDR2 (germline): SGHVS, FQNEAQ. The CDR3 reads CASSLSRTRTLGEQFF. CDR3 DNA sequence: TGTGCCAGCAGCTTATCGAGGACTAGGACCCTAGGGGAGCAGTTCTTC.

With respect to this clone: Other nucleotide sequences from this sample produce the same CDR3. V gene TRBV28 combines with J gene TRBJ1-2; D is uncertain. V was cut by 3 bases and J by 2 bases, with 7 bases left in between. This CDR3 is 13 amino acids long. The V gene's germline CDR1 is MDHEN and CDR2 SYDVKM. In DNA form, the CDR3 reads TGTGCCAGCAGTTTGCCGGGGAACTATGGCTACACCTTC. It specifies CASSLPGNYGYTF.

J is TRBJ1-6 and V is TRBV30; 7 nucleotides agree with TRBD1. The CDR3 extends over 14 amino acids. Trimming removed 3 bases from V and 6 bases from J; junction bases left unmatched: 5. Germline V gene sequence: CDR1 GTSNPN, CDR2 SVGIG (reference sequence). CDR3 in amino acids: CAWRDQGGNSPLHF. The CDR3 DNA follows: TGTGCCTGGAGGGACCAGGGGGGTAATTCACCCCTCCACTTT.

This clone was detected only once. The chain links TRBV6-5 to TRBJ1-2; a weak D match, TRBD1 (6 bases). The CDR3 contains 14 residues. Germline CDR1 and CDR2: MNHEY and SVGAGI. With 2 bases removed from V and 1 base from J, the gap between germline ends came to 8 bases. The CDR3 region has the DNA TGTGCCAGCAGTTACGGCAGGGGTAACTATGGCTACACCTTC. The encoded protein is CASSYGRGNYGYTF.

The V gene is TRBV5-4, the J gene TRBJ1-4; D unresolved. The CDR3 totals 14 residues. Trimming stripped 1 base from V and 8 bases from J, with 12 bases between. Germline CDR1 reads SGHNT; CDR2 reads YYREEE (reference sequence). CDR3 in amino acids: CASSLRGVGEKLFF. The CDR3 DNA follows: TGTGCCAGCAGCTTGCGCGGGGTAGGGGAAAAACTGTTTTTT.

Turning to this clone: The junction departs from the called germline gene at one end, perhaps through a read error. The V and J genes are TRBV7-7 and TRBJ1-4; 9 bases match TRBD1. CDR3 length: 15 residues. Per the germline V gene, CDR1 is SSHAT and CDR2 is FNYEAQ (reference sequence). This CDR3 is CASSPLTGGGEKLFF. DNA for the CDR3: TGTGCTAGCAGCCCCTTAACAGGGGGCGGTGAAAAACTGTTTTTT. The variable domain in full, with the rest retrieved from reference TRBV7-7 and TRBJ1-4, is GAGVSQSPRYKVTKRGQDVTLRCDPISSHATLYWYQQALGQGPEFLTYFNYEAQPDKSGLPSDRFSAERPEGSISTLTIQRTEQRDSAMYRCASSPLTGGGEKLFFGSGTQLSVL.

The chain has TRBV4-1 and TRBJ2-3; TRBD1 is a possible D gene (6 bases). CDR1 MGHRA and CDR2 YSYEKL come from the germline V gene. V lost 1 base, J lost 4 bases, and 12 bases lay in between. This CDR3 comprises 15 residues. The DNA for the CDR3 is TGCGCCAGCAGCCAAGTTCAGGGGCGGGCAGATACGCAGTATTTT. Amino acids: CASSQVQGRADTQYF.

The rearrangement links TRBV2 to TRBJ1-3, with D unresolved. V was clipped by 4 bases and J by 4 bases, with 11 bases between them. In germline, CDR1 is SNHLY, CDR2 FYNNEI. The CDR3 length is 14 residues. The CDR3 sequence: CASSGVRSGNTIYF. As DNA, the CDR3 is TGTGCCAGCAGTGGAGTGCGATCCGGAAACACCATATATTTT.

J is TRBJ2-4 and V is TRBV7-2; no clear D gene. V shed 1 base and J shed 4 bases, with 8 bases lying between them. Looked up from germline, CDR1 is SGHTA and CDR2 is FQGNSA. The CDR3 sequence is 14 residues long. CDR3 protein: CASSLDPGKNIQYF. CDR3 nucleotide sequence: TGTGCCAGCAGCTTAGATCCCGGTAAAAACATTCAGTACTTC.

In nucleotides, the CDR3 is TGTGCCAGCTCACCCCCCGGGACTAGCGACACCGGGGAGCTGTTTTTT. Translating it yields CASSPPGTSDTGELFF. The chain joins TRBV18 to TRBJ2-2; 10 positions agree with TRBD2. This CDR3 is built from 16 residues. Looked up from germline, CDR1 is KGHSH and CDR2 is LQKENI. J gave up 3 bases and V 3 bases, and 4 bases lay outside the gene matches.

In this sample, this clone turned up a few times. This chain links TRBV5-1 with TRBJ2-1; D is unresolved. CDR1 is SGHRS, CDR2 YFSETQ, per germline. CDR3 length: 12 amino acids. With 4 bases removed from V and 12 bases from J, the gap between germline ends came to 14 bases. CDR3 DNA sequence: TGCGCCAGCAGCCTGGATAGAAACGGGCAGTTCTTC. Amino acid sequence: CASSLDRNGQFF.

This chain links TRBV10-2 with TRBJ1-4, with D perhaps TRBD1 (5 bases). Germline lookup yields CDR1 WSHSY and CDR2 SAAADI. Trimming removed 0 bases at V and 4 bases at J, with 9 bases between. This CDR3 spans 15 amino acids. DNA for the CDR3: TGCGCCAGCAGTGAGTCCCCGGGACTTAATGAAAAACTGTTTTTT. This sequence encodes CASSESPGLNEKLFF.

This clone was picked up one time. J is TRBJ1-4 and V is TRBV30; no definite D call. Germline CDR1 reads GTSNPN; CDR2 reads SVGIG (reference sequence). The length of the CDR3 is 16 residues. The V gene lost 0 bases and the J gene lost 6 bases, with 17 bases spanning the gap. This CDR3 reads CAWSVYMMQFDEKLFF. CDR3 nucleotide sequence: TGTGCCTGGAGTGTATACATGATGCAGTTCGATGAAAAACTGTTTTTT.

The gene calls are TRBV18 and TRBJ2-5; D gene uncertain. Germline CDR1 KGHSH, CDR2 LQKENI. This CDR3 has 13 amino acids. The V end lost 2 bases, the J end lost 3 bases, and 7 bases lay between the germline ends. CDR3 residues: CASSPRAKETQYF. The DNA for the CDR3 is TGTGCCAGCTCACCAAGAGCGAAAGAGACCCAGTACTTC.

This CDR3 reads CASGGTGQETQYF. CDR3 in DNA: TGTGCCAGCGGCGGGACAGGCCAAGAGACCCAGTACTTC. The V gene is TRBV9, the J gene TRBJ2-5, with 8 positions matching TRBD1. The germline CDR1 and CDR2 sequences are SGDLS and YYNGEE. Losses at the gene ends were 7 bases for V and 1 base for J; bases not matched to a gene: 3. The CDR3 loop spans 13 amino acids.

The table lists this clone with a few counts. This sequence joins TRBV6-5 and TRBJ2-7; 11 bases align to TRBD2. The germline CDR1 and CDR2 sequences are MNHEY and SVGAGI. Trimming cost V 10 bases and J 1 base; bases outside gene matches: 6. CDR3 length: 14 residues. CDR3 coding DNA: TGTGCCACTAGACTAGCGGGACTTTCCTACGAGCAGTACTTC. Amino acids: CATRLAGLSYEQYF.